A single sample gave rise to the 2 T cell receptor beta chains below, sequenced in a study of shared clonotypes between healthy human individuals (dated by TCRdb to about 2020). Library preparation employed the immunoSEQ multiplex PCR assay. The source is immuneACCESS, and TCRdb retained only in-frame sequences with V and J called. Part of the clones is not carried over; for the studies checked, unresolved V genes explain less than half of this, and the remainder is unexplained. The sample contains approximately 530,000 clones, roughly 95% of them found a single time. Of the sample, 0.055% to 0.075% falls within the top ten clones. The sequenced material came from naive CD4+ T cells sorted from blood. Per the publication, the cell subset or site label means: CD45RA+ positively selected. Receptors originate from a woman aged 30 to 39 in good health.

The rearrangement links TRBV6-6 to TRBJ2-5, with 8 bases aligning to TRBD1. The V segment lost 3 bases and the J segment 3 bases; nucleotides outside the gene matches: 9. This CDR3 contains 16 residues. Per germline, CDR1 MNHNY and CDR2 SVGAGI (reference sequence). Here the CDR3 DNA reads TGTGCCAGCAGTTATTCCTTGGACAGGGTGGAAGAGACCCAGTACTTC. Translating it yields CASSYSLDRVEETQYF.

The rearrangement uses TRBV14 and TRBJ2-7; 7 bases are a match to TRBD1. CDR3 length: 14 residues. Germline-derived CDR1 and CDR2 are SGHDN and FVKESK. The junction had 11 bases not matched to a gene; V was cut back by 4 bases and J by 8 bases. In DNA form, the CDR3 reads TGTGCCAGCAGCCTACAAACAGGGGCCCTACAGCAGTACTTC. Translation gives CASSLQTGALQQYF.